This is a list of T cell receptor beta chains from one sample in a study of blood T cell repertoires in COVID-19. Profiling relied on immunoSEQ multiplex PCR, and the TCRdb table lists in-frame clones only, not all of them. The sample records approximately 190,000 clones, 80% to 90% being singletons. The sequenced material came from peripheral blood. The source is a young man with active or convalescent COVID-19. CDR3s include the opening cysteine and the closing phenylalanine or tryptophan. A D gene is named only where the DNA matches it firmly. The size field is filled for only some rows; it gives once, few, many or a size class.

size | J | V | D | CDR3 | DNA
- | TRBJ2-2 | TRBV6-2/TRBV6-3 | - | CASSPARAITGELFF | TGTGCCAGCAGCCCAGCGAGGGCAATAACCGGGGAGCTGTTTTTT
many | TRBJ1-1 | TRBV9 | TRBD1 | CASSPGGSSWMNTEAFF | TGTGCCAGTTCACCAGGGGGGAGTAGCTGGATGAACACTGAAGCTTTCTTT
- | TRBJ1-2 | TRBV13 | - | CASSLGGGLYGYTF | TGTGCCAGCAGCTTAGGGGGGGGACTCTATGGCTACACCTTC
- | TRBJ2-2 | TRBV5-1 | TRBD1 | CASSLGDRENTGELFF | TGCGCCAGCAGCTTAGGAGACAGGGAGAACACCGGGGAGCTGTTTTTT
- | TRBJ2-5 | TRBV5-1 | TRBD2 | CASSERGVQETQYF | TGCGCCAGCAGCGAGCGGGGGGTCCAAGAGACCCAGTACTTC
- | TRBJ1-2 | TRBV11-2 | - | CASSSTPGEGYTF | TGTGCCAGCAGCTCAACGCCCGGGGAGGGCTACACCTTC
- | TRBJ1-5 | TRBV6-6 | - | CASSYSRVLKDQPQHF | TGTGCCAGCAGTTACTCGAGGGTCCTAAAGGATCAGCCCCAGCATTTT
- | TRBJ2-6 | TRBV14 | TRBD1 | CASSPGQGGWVPGANVLTF | TGTGCCAGCAGCCCTGGACAGGGCGGTTGGGTACCTGGGGCCAACGTCCTGACTTTC
- | TRBJ1-5 | TRBV5-3 | - | CARSLPGGEINQPQHF | TGTGCCAGAAGCTTACCAGGTGGTGAAATCAATCAGCCCCAGCATTTT
- | TRBJ2-1 | TRBV30 | TRBD2 | CAWSVLGGTSGRPRGYNEQFF | TGTGCCTGGAGTGTACTGGGTGGGACTAGCGGGAGGCCAAGGGGTTACAATGAGCAGTTCTTC
- | TRBJ2-7 | TRBV5-1 | - | CASSATQGNLYEQYF | TGCGCCAGCAGCGCGACGCAGGGAAATCTCTACGAGCAGTACTTC
- | TRBJ2-2 | TRBV2 | - | CASGRLGSRTGELFF | TGTGCCAGCGGGCGACTAGGGAGTCGTACCGGGGAGCTGTTTTTT
- | TRBJ1-1 | TRBV7-8 | - | CASSWGHQNTEAFF | TGTGCCAGCAGCTGGGGACACCAGAACACTGAAGCTTTCTTT
- | TRBJ1-2 | TRBV28 | TRBD1 | CAGTDPGQPYGYTF | TGTGCCGGTACTGACCCGGGACAGCCCTATGGCTACACCTTC
- | TRBJ2-2 | TRBV29-1 | - | CSVEAGNTGELFF | TGCAGCGTTGAAGCAGGGAACACCGGGGAGCTGTTTTTT
- | TRBJ1-3 | TRBV6-5 | - | CASSYGSGAGNTIYF | TGTGCCAGCAGTTATGGTTCCGGGGCTGGAAACACCATATATTTT
few | TRBJ2-7 | TRBV15 | TRBD2 | CATSRETSGSAEQYF | TGTGCCACCAGCAGAGAGACTAGCGGGAGTGCCGAGCAGTACTTC
- | TRBJ1-2 | TRBV5-1 | - | CASSSLDTGDYGYTF | TGCGCCAGCAGCTCCCTCGACACCGGTGACTATGGCTACACCTTC
- | TRBJ2-1 | TRBV24-1 | - | CATSDLQGSRGLGEQFF | TGTGCCACCAGTGATTTGCAAGGGTCGCGGGGGCTAGGTGAGCAGTTCTTC